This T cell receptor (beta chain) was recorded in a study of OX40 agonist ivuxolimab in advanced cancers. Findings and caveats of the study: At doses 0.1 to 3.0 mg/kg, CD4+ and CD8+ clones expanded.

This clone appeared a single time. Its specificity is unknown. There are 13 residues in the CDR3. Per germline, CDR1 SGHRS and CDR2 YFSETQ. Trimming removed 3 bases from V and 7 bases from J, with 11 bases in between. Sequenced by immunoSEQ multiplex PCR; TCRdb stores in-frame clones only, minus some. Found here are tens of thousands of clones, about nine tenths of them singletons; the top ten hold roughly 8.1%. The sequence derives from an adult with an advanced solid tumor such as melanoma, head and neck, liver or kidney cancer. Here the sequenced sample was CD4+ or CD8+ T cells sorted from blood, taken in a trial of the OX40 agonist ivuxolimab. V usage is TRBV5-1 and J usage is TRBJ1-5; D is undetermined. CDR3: CASSSVSGQPQHF. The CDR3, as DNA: TGCGCCAGCAGCTCCGTGTCGGGGCAGCCCCAGCATTTT.